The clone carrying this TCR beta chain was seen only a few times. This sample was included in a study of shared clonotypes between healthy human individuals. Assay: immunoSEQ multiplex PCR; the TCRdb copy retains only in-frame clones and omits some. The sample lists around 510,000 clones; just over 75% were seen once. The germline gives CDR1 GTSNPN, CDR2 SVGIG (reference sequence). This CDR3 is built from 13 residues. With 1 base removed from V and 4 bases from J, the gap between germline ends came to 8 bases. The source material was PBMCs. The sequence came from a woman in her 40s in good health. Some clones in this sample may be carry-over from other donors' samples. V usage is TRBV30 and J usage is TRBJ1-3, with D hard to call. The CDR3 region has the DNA TGTGCCTGGAGTGCGTCATTCGGAAACACCATATATTTT. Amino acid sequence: CAWSASFGNTIYF.